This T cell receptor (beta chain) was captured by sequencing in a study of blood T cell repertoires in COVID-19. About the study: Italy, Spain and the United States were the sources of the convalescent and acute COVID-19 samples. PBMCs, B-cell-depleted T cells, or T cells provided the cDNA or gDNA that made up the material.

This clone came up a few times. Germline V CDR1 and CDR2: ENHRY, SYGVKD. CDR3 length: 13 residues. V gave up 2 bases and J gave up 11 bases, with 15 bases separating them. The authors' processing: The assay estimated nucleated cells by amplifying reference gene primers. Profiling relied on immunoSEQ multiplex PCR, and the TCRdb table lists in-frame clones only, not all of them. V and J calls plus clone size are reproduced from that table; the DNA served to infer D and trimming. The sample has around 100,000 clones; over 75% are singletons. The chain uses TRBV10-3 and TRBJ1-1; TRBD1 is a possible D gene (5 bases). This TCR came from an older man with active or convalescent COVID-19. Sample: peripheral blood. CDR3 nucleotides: TGTGCCATCAGTGAGGGCCTCAGGGCTCGGGCTTTCTTT. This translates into CAISEGLRARAFF.